This T cell receptor beta chain was profiled in a study of T cell changes during pregnancy in multiple sclerosis. Clones were sequenced by immunoSEQ multiplex PCR, and TCRdb holds only the in-frame ones, with some missing. Among tens of thousands of clones listed, roughly 91% were seen once. Trimming cost V 8 bases and J 4 bases; bases outside gene matches: 8. Germline CDR1 reads MNHEY; CDR2 reads SMNVEV (reference sequence). The CDR3 runs 14 residues. The chain is built from TRBV27 and TRBJ2-5; 9 bases are shared with TRBD2. The sample was CD8+ T cells from peripheral blood mononuclear cells, taken in the first trimester of pregnancy. The receptor comes from a female donor with multiple sclerosis, enrolled in a pregnancy study. DNA for the CDR3: TGTGCCAGCGGAGAAATAGCGGGAGTAGAGACCCAGTACTTC. Amino acids: CASGEIAGVETQYF.